This T cell receptor beta chain was sequenced during a study of low-dose radiotherapy and immunotherapy resistance in tumors. cDNA synthesis used a TRAV/TRBV-specific primer set for both chains. With a constant-region primer and a V-primer adapter, TCRs were subjected to 20 PCR cycles of amplification. TCRdb called the reads again in MiXCR, with one record for every CDR3 protein. Here the sample spans 55,000 to 65,000 distinct CDR3 sequences, around a quarter being singletons. The CDR3 sequence is 13 residues long. Deletions cut 5 bases from V and 0 bases from J, with 7 bases between. Germline V CDR1 and CDR2: MDHEN, SYDVKM. Time point reported: before trial treatment. By sample share, this clonotype is medium-sized.

V usage is TRBV28 and J usage is TRBJ2-5; D gene ambiguous. The sequencing used PBMCs, collected before treatment. This clonotype was sampled from a male donor with rectosigmoid adenocarcinoma. The CDR3 loop reads CASSPQYQETQYF. The CDR3 DNA is TGTGCCAGCAGTCCGCAGTACCAAGAGACCCAGTACTTC.